This T cell receptor (beta chain) stems from a study of T cell responses to AZD1222 COVID-19 vaccine. Study observations and caveats: Sampling captured repertoires only after the peak T cell response.

Remarks on this clone: Its antigen is still unknown.

The repertoire was sequenced with immunoSEQ multiplex PCR; TCRdb's copy has only in-frame clones and lacks some. This table holds more than 100,000 clones, 90% found once. Trimming took off 3 bases at V and 7 bases at J, with 10 bases between the two ends. Germline loops: CDR1 SGHNT, CDR2 YENEEA. This CDR3 region has 12 residues. The specimen comprised peripheral blood, sampled on day 0 of AZD1222 vaccination. The gene calls are TRBV11-3 and TRBJ2-7; D gene uncertain. The receptor's source is an adult in good health. The CDR3 DNA reads TGTGCCAGCAGCTTGGTTCCGGAGGAGCAGTACTTC. Protein sequence: CASSLVPEEQYF.